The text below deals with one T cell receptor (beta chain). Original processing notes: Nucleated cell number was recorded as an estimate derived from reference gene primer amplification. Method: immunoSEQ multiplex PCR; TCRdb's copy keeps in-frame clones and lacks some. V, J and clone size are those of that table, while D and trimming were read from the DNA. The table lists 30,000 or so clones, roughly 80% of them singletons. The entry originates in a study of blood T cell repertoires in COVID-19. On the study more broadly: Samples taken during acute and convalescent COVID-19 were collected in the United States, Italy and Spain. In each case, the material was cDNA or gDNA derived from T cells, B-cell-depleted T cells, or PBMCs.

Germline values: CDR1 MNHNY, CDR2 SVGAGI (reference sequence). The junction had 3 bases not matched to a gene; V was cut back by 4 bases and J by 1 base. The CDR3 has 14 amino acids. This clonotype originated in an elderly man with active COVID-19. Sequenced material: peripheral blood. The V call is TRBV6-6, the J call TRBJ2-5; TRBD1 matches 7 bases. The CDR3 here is CASSWGQSQETQYF. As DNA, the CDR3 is TGTGCCAGCAGTTGGGGACAGTCCCAAGAGACCCAGTACTTC.